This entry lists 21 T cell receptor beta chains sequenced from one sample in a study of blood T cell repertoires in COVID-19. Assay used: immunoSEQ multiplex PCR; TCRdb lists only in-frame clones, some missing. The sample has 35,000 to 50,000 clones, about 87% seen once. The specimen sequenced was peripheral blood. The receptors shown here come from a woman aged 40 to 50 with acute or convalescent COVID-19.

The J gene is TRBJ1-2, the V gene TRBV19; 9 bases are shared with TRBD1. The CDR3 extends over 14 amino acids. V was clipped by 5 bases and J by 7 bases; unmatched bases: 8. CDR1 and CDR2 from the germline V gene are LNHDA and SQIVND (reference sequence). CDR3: CASSVGDRVGGYTF. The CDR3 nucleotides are TGTGCCAGTAGTGTAGGGGACAGGGTTGGTGGCTACACCTTC.

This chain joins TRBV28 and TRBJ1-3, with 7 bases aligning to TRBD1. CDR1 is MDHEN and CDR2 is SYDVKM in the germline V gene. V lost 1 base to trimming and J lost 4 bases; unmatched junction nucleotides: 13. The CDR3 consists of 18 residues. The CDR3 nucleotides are TGTGCCAGCAGTTTATTTATCCTGGACGACAGGGTGGGAAACACCATATATTTT. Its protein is CASSLFILDDRVGNTIYF.

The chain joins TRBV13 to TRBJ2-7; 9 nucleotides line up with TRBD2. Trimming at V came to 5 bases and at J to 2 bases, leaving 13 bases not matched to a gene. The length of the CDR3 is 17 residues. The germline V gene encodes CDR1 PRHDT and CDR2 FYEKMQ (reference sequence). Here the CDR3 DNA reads TGTGCCAGCAGCCCACTTGGAGCGGGGGGCCATACCTACGAGCAGTACTTC. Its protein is CASSPLGAGGHTYEQYF. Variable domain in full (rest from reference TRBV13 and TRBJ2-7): AAGVIQSPRHLIKEKRETATLKCYPIPRHDTVYWYQQGPGQDPQFLISFYEKMQSDKGSIPDRFSAQQFSDYHSELNMSSLELGDSALYFCASSPLGAGGHTYEQYFGPGTRLTVT.

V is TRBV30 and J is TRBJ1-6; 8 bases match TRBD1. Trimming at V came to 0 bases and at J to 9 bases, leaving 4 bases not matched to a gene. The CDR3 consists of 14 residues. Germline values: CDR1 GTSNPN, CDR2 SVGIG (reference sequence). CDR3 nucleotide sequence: TGTGCCTGGAGTGTTCGACAGGGGAGTTCACCCCTCCACTTT. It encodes CAWSVRQGSSPLHF.

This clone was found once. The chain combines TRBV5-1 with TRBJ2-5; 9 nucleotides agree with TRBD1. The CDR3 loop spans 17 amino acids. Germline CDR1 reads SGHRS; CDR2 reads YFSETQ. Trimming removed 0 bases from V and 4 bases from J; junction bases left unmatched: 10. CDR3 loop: CASSLAGTGSVRETQYF. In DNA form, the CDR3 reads TGCGCCAGCAGCTTGGCCGGGACAGGGTCCGTCAGAGAGACCCAGTACTTC.

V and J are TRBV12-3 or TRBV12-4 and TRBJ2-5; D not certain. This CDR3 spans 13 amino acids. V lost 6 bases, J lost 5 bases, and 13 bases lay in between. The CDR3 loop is CASSQRGRETQYF. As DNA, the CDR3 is TGTGCCAGCAGCCAAAGAGGTCGGGAGACCCAGTACTTC.

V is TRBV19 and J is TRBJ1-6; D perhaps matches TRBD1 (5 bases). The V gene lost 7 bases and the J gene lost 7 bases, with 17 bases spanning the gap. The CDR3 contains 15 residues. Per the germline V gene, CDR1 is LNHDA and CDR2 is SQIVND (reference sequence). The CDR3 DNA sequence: TGTGCCAGTACCCTAACGTTTGGGGGGAATTCACCCCTCCACTTT. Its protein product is CASTLTFGGNSPLHF.

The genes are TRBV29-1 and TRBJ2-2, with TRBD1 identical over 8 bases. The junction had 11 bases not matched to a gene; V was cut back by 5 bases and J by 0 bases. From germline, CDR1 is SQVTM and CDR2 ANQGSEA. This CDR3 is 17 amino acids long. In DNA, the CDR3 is TGCAGCGTTCCCCCGATGACAGGGGCATCGAACACCGGGGAGCTGTTTTTT. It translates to CSVPPMTGASNTGELFF.

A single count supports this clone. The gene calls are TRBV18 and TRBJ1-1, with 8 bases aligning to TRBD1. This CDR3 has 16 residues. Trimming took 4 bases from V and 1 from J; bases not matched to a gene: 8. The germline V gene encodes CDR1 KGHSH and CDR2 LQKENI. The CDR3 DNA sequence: TGTGCCAGCTCACGCACAGGGGGTGGACAGAACACTGAAGCTTTCTTT. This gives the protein CASSRTGGGQNTEAFF.

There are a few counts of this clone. The CDR3 spells CASTSLGDPGQSEAFF. CDR3 in DNA: TGTGCCAGCACCTCTTTGGGGGATCCGGGACAGAGTGAAGCTTTCTTT. V and J are TRBV27 and TRBJ1-1; 7 positions match TRBD1. Unmatched junction bases numbered 18, after V lost 7 bases and J lost 7 bases. The length of the CDR3 is 16 residues. Germline V gives CDR1 MNHEY, CDR2 SMNVEV (reference sequence).

CDR3 region: CAPPKSSYNEQFF. As DNA, the CDR3 is TGCGCCCCCCCTAAAAGCTCCTACAATGAGCAGTTCTTC. The chain couples TRBV29-1 to TRBJ2-1; unclear D gene. The length of the CDR3 is 13 residues. CDR1 is SQVTM, CDR2 ANQGSEA, per germline.

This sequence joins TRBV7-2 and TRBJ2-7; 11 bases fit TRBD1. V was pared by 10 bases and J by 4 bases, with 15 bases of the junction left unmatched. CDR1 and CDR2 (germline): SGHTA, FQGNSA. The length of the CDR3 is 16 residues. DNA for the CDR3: TGTGCCATCTCGGACAGGGGGCGAGGTTGGGCGTACGAGCAGTACTTC. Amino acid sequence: CAISDRGRGWAYEQYF.

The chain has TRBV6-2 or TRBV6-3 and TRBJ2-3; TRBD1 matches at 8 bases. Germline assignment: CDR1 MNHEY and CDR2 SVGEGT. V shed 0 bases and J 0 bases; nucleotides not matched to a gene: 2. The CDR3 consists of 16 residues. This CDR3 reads CASSYSGQASTDTQYF. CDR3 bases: TGTGCCAGCAGTTACTCGGGACAGGCCAGCACAGATACGCAGTATTTT.

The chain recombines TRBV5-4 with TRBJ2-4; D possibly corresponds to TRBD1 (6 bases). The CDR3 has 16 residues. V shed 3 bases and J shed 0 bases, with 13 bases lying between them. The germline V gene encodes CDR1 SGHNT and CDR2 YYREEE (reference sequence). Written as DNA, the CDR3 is TGTGCCAGCAGCTACAGGGATAACGCAGCCAAAAACATTCAGTACTTC. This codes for CASSYRDNAAKNIQYF.

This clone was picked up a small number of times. The chain's CDR3 is CASSSLRTGGGYGYTF. DNA of the CDR3: TGTGCCAGCAGCTCCCTTAGGACAGGGGGCGGCTATGGCTACACCTTC. The chain is built from TRBV11-2 and TRBJ1-2; 11 positions agree with TRBD1. This CDR3 is built from 16 residues. The ends lost 4 bases at V and 4 bases at J; junction bases unmatched: 8. CDR1 and CDR2 from the germline V gene are SGHAT and FQNNGV. Filled out from reference TRBV11-2 and TRBJ1-2, the complete variable domain reads EAGVAQSPRYKIIEKRQSVAFWCNPISGHATLYWYQQILGQGPKLLIQFQNNGVVDDSQLPKDRFSAERLKGVDSTLKIQPAKLEDSAVYLCASSSLRTGGGYGYTFGSGTRLTVV.

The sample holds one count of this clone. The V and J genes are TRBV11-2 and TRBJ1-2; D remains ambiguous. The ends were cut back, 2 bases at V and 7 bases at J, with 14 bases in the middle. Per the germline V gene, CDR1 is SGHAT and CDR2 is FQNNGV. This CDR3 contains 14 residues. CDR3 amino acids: CASSLLSRAGGYTF. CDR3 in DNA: TGTGCCAGCAGCTTATTATCGCGGGCGGGTGGCTACACCTTC.

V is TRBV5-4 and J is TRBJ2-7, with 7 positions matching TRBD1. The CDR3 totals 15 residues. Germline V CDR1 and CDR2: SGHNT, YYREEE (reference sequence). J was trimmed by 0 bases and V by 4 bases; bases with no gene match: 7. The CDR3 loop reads CASSPPGQSSYEQYF. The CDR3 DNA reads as TGTGCCAGCAGCCCACCGGGACAGAGCTCCTACGAGCAGTACTTC.

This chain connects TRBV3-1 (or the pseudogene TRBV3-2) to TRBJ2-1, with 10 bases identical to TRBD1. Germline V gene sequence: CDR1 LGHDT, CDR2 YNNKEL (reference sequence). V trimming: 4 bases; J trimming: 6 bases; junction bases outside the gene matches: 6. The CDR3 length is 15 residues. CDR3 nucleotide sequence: TGTGCCAGCAGCCCGACAGGGGGCGCCGGCAATGAGCAGTTCTTC. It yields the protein CASSPTGGAGNEQFF.

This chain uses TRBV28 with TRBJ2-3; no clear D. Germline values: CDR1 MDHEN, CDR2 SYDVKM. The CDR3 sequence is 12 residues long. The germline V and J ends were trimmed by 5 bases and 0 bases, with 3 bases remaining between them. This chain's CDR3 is CASSQSTDTQYF. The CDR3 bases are TGTGCCAGCAGTCAAAGCACAGATACGCAGTATTTT.

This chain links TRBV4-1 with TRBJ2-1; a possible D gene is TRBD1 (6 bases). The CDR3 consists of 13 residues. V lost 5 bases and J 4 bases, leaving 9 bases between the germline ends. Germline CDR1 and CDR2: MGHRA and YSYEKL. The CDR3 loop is CASSRTDYNEQFF. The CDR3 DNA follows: TGCGCCAGCAGCAGGACAGATTACAATGAGCAGTTCTTC.

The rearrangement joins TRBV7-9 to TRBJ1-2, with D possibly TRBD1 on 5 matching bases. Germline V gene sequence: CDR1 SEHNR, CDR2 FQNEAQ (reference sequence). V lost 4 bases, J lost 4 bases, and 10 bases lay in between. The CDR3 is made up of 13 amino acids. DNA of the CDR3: TGTGCCAGCAGCTCCAGGGTTATCTATGGCTACACCTTC. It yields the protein CASSSRVIYGYTF.